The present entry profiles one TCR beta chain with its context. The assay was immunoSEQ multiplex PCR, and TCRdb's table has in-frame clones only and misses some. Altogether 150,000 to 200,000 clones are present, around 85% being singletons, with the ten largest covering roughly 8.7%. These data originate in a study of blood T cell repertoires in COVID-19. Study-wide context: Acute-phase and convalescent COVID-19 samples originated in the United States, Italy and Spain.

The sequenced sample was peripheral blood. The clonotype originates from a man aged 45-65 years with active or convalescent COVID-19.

CDR3 amino acids: CASSLGGGSYEQYF. The CDR3 DNA follows: TGTGCCAGCAGTTTAGGCGGGGGCTCCTACGAGCAGTACTTC. V usage is TRBV28 and J usage is TRBJ2-7; 7 positions match TRBD2. The CDR3 sequence is 14 residues long. The germline CDR1 and CDR2 sequences are MDHEN and SYDVKM. V shed 2 bases and J 0 bases; nucleotides not matched to a gene: 1.